A single sample is the source of the 3 T cell receptor beta chains below, sequenced in a study of T cell responses to AZD1222 COVID-19 vaccine (dated by TCRdb to about 2021). The time point label on this specimen signifies: about 28 days (+/-7) after the second vaccine dose. In the paper's terms, the treatment or condition label means: meningococcal conjugate vaccine given as trial control. The library was made by the immunoSEQ multiplex PCR assay. The table was pulled from immuneACCESS by TCRdb, which kept in-frame rearrangements only. Such tables lose some clones; where checked, under half of the loss comes from unresolved V genes, and the rest has no known cause. The table for this sample lists approximately 180,000 clones; around 90% of them were counted only once. Jointly, the top ten make up approximately 4% of the sample. The starting material was peripheral blood, obtained 28 days after the second dose of the MenACWY control vaccine. These receptors originate from an adult who received the MenACWY meningococcal vaccine as a control.

The V and J genes are TRBV3-1 (or the pseudogene TRBV3-2) and TRBJ2-1; TRBD2 agrees at 13 bases. Germline lookup yields CDR1 LGHDT and CDR2 YNNKEL (reference sequence). The CDR3 length is 16 residues. V lost 5 bases, J lost 6 bases, and 7 bases stayed unmatched. In DNA form, the CDR3 reads TGTGCCAGCAGCGACCTGGGACTAGCGGGGACCAATGAGCAGTTCTTC. Translation gives CASSDLGLAGTNEQFF.

V and J are TRBV18 and TRBJ1-1, with a tentative D call TRBD1 (5 bases). The CDR3 is made up of 15 amino acids. Germline V CDR1 and CDR2: KGHSH, LQKENI. V lost 3 bases and J 4 bases, leaving 15 bases between the germline ends. The CDR3 protein is CASSPSGLGPTEAFF. CDR3 nucleotide sequence: TGTGCCAGCTCACCTTCGGGACTCGGACCCACTGAAGCTTTCTTT.

The chain carries TRBV28 and TRBJ1-5, with D possibly TRBD1 on 6 matching bases. Germline V gene data show CDR1 as MDHEN and CDR2 as SYDVKM. This CDR3 is built from 15 residues. Trimming pared 1 base from V and 0 bases from J, leaving 7 bases between. CDR3 region: CASSLSGDSNQPQHF. CDR3 bases: TGTGCCAGCAGTTTATCAGGGGATAGCAATCAGCCCCAGCATTTT.